The clone carrying this TCR beta chain came up many times. Looked up from germline, CDR1 is SGHTA and CDR2 is FQGNSA. V lost 1 base, J lost 3 bases, and 5 bases stayed unmatched. The length of the CDR3 is 17 residues. MiXCR, applied by TCRdb to the RT-PCR reads, yields one record per CDR3 protein. This sample has more than 550,000 distinct CDR3 sequences, with more than 13% found just once. The specimen was memory CD4+ T cells from blood. The receptor was derived from a female donor in good health, serving as a healthy control. This chain connects TRBV7-2 to TRBJ2-3, with 12 bases identical to TRBD2. CDR3 loop: CASSLVPSGGGTDTQYF. The CDR3 DNA sequence: TGTGCCAGCAGCTTAGTTCCTAGCGGGGGGGGTACAGATACGCAGTATTTT.